The present T cell receptor beta chain was sequenced within a study of OX40 agonist ivuxolimab in advanced cancers. Study information: Administration of intravenous ivuxolimab to patients occurred every 2 weeks at 0.01 to 10 mg/kg. The dose-escalation group included hepatocellular carcinoma, melanoma, renal cell carcinoma and head and neck cancer. Study-wide results and limits: Average numbers of expanded clones were greater in CD8+ T cells than in CD4+.

TCRdb keeps only in-frame clones here, not all; method: immunoSEQ multiplex PCR. The repertoire holds 50,000 or so clones, roughly 90% seen once, with about 0.68% in the top ten. As concerns this clone: Its antigen remains unknown.

Trimming took 1 base from V and 5 from J; bases not matched to a gene: 6. CDR1 and CDR2 from the germline V gene are SGHKS and YYEKEE (reference sequence). This CDR3 spans 14 amino acids. Sequencing was performed on CD4+ or CD8+ T cells sorted from blood, taken in a trial of the OX40 agonist ivuxolimab. This receptor was obtained from an adult with an advanced solid tumor such as melanoma, head and neck, liver or kidney cancer. The V call is TRBV5-5, the J call TRBJ2-7, with 7 bases fitting TRBD1. The CDR3 region has the DNA TGTGCCAGCAGCTTGCAGGACAGGTATCACGAGCAGTACTTC. Translation gives CASSLQDRYHEQYF.